This T cell receptor beta chain was identified in a study of T cell repertoires in cytomegalovirus infection (dated by TCRdb to about 2019). Describing the broader study: Alongside well-studied HLA-B-restricted epitopes, the peptide stimulations were aimed at recently identified HLA-C-restricted CMV epitopes, whose presentation resists viral immunomodulation. Donor HLA type was relevant to the analysis, as public TCR beta signatures indicated carriage of CMV infection together with the matching HLA type. On the study overall, not on this receptor specifically: In both this cohort and an independent cohort of 350 or so donors, the cumulative frequency of public TCR beta family members distinguished carriers of CMV infection plus the relevant HLA type. In the ex vivo response, HLA-C-restricted CMV-specific TCR beta clonotypes were dominant, and in two of eight donors the single most frequent clonotype came from this HLA-C-restricted group.

CDR1 LNHDA and CDR2 SQIVND are derived from the germline V gene (reference sequence). At the junction V is shortened by 4 bases and J by 2 bases, with 11 bases in between. Spanning cysteine to phenylalanine, the CDR3 consists of 14 amino acids. Just the 42-base CDR3 DNA is kept, in frame starting at base 1. Per the publication, the treatment or condition label means: in vitro stimulation with specific CMV peptide epitopes to enrich CMV-specific T cells. Sequencer: Illumina HiSeq 1500. TCRdb reprocessing: public reads trimmed at Q25 with fastp, clones called with MiXCR, in-frame beta chains kept. Every distinct CDR3 protein forms one entry, paired with its most common genes and DNA. This sample has approximately 910,000 distinct CDR3 sequences in its table, and 31% of those were observed once. About an eighth of the sample comes from the top ten. With regard to this clonotype: It has no known antigen specificity. One base away there is no much larger clone; base qualities are not given.

The sequencing here drew on cultured CD8+ T cells from PBMCs, taken from culture after CMV antigen stimulation. The rearranged segments are TRBV19 and TRBJ2-5; the D gene cannot be resolved reliably. This TCR was sampled from a human donor in good health (CMV status not recorded). Some clones in this sample may be carry-over from other donors' samples. CDR3 sequence: CASSTSRQQETQYF. The DNA is as follows: TGTGCCAGTAGTACTTCACGGCAACAAGAGACCCAGTACTTC.